The rows below give T cell receptor beta chains drawn from one sample of a study of CD8 T cells in Susac syndrome. TCRdb re-derived calls from the immunoSEQ multiplex PCR reads in MiXCR, one entry per CDR3 protein. The data hold roughly 100,000 distinct CDR3 sequences, with approximately 93% observed a single time. The sequencing sample was made of CD8+ T cells from PBMCs. These receptors originate from a human donor with Susac syndrome. Both conserved end residues are part of each CDR3. Fields, in order: J gene, D gene, V gene, clone size, CDR3 DNA, CDR3 protein. The D gene is left open where the match is weak. Size values are once, few and many counts, or a class for expanded clones, and some rows have none.

>TRBJ2-7|TRBD1|TRBV27|NA
TGTGCCAGCAGTTTAGGGACAGCCTACGAGCAGTACTTC
CASSLGTAYEQYF
>TRBJ1-5|TRBD1|TRBV4-1|NA
TGCGCCAGCAGCCGGACACAGGGGGCGAATCAGCCCCAGCATTTT
CASSRTQGANQPQHF
>TRBJ2-7|NA|TRBV6-2/TRBV6-3|NA
TGTGCCAGTTGGGCCAAGACCTACGAGCAGTACTTC
CASWAKTYEQYF
>TRBJ2-2|NA|TRBV20-1|NA
TGCAGTGCTCAGCCTGACATCGGGACATACACCGGGGAGCTGTTTTTT
CSAQPDIGTYTGELFF
>TRBJ2-1|TRBD2|TRBV7-9|once
TGTGCCAGCAGCCCTGGTTCTAGCGGGGGGGCCTACAATGAGCAGTTCTTC
CASSPGSSGGAYNEQFF
>TRBJ2-4|NA|TRBV27|NA
TGTGCCAGCAGCTTCGCCGCAGGGCTAGCCAAAAACATTCAGTACTTC
CASSFAAGLAKNIQYF
>TRBJ1-5|NA|TRBV20-1|NA
TGCAGTGCTTACGTCGCGGGGAGCAATCAGCCCCAGCATTTT
CSAYVAGSNQPQHF
>TRBJ1-2|NA|TRBV20-1|NA
TGCAGTGCAAGAGGCAGTGAAAGCTATGGCTACACCTTC
CSARGSESYGYTF
>TRBJ1-4|NA|TRBV20-1|once
TGCAGTGCTTGTGACTCGACTAATGAAAAACTGTTTTTT
CSACDSTNEKLFF
>TRBJ1-2|TRBD1|TRBV7-3|NA
TGTGCCAGCAGCTACGGGACAGGGGTTGGCTACACCTTC
CASSYGTGVGYTF
>TRBJ2-3|TRBD2|TRBV7-8|NA
TGTGCCAGCAGCTTATGGACTAGCGGGGGCCTCGATACGCAGTATTTT
CASSLWTSGGLDTQYF
>TRBJ2-5|TRBD2|TRBV6-2/TRBV6-3|NA
TGTGCCAGCAGTTACGTGACTAGCAGGGAGACCCAGTACTTC
CASSYVTSRETQYF
>TRBJ1-4|NA|TRBV12-3/TRBV12-4|once
TGTGCCAGCAGTTTAGCCACAGAAAAACTGTTTTTT
CASSLATEKLFF
>TRBJ1-2|TRBD1|TRBV20-1|NA
TGCAGTGCAACCGGGACAGAGGACTATGGCTACACCTTC
CSATGTEDYGYTF
>TRBJ2-7|TRBD1|TRBV29-1|once
TGCAGCGCTGGGGACAGCTCCTACGAGCAGTACTTC
CSAGDSSYEQYF